One and the same sample provided the 8 T cell receptor beta chains below, sequenced in a study of beta chain features in type 1 diabetes. Notes on the study in general: Shortening of TCRB CDR3s, moderate but significant, appeared in all four CD4+ subsets of Type 1 diabetes patients.

These receptors have no identified antigens. Investigators reverse transcribed all isolated RNA, so they sequenced expressed TCRB transcripts. TCRdb keeps only in-frame clones here, not all; method: immunoSEQ multiplex PCR. The profile shows under 850,000 clones, over 10% of them singletons. The sample consisted of naive CD4+ T cells from blood. Receptors originate from a man younger than 35 with type 1 diabetes.

This chain connects TRBV5-1 to TRBJ2-6, with D possibly being TRBD1 or TRBD2 (5 bases each). This CDR3 is 16 amino acids long. Germline loops: CDR1 SGHRS, CDR2 YFSETQ. V was shortened by 1 base and J by 0 bases, with 8 bases between the two germline ends. This chain's CDR3 is CASSLWDRSGANVLTF. The CDR3 bases are TGCGCCAGCAGCTTGTGGGACCGCTCTGGGGCCAACGTCCTGACTTTC.

The genes are TRBV19 and TRBJ1-2; tentative D call: TRBD1 (5 bases). Deletions cut 8 bases from V and 4 bases from J, with 17 bases between. Germline V lookup: CDR1 LNHDA, CDR2 SQIVND (reference sequence). The CDR3 spans 14 residues. The CDR3 DNA reads TGTGCCAGTTCCGAGGCCCCGAGGGGCTATGGCTACACCTTC. It codes for CASSEAPRGYGYTF. The variable domain in full, completed from reference TRBV19 and TRBJ1-2, reads DGGITQSPKYLFRKEGQNVTLSCEQNLNHDAMYWYRQDPGQGLRLIYYSQIVNDFQKGDIAEGYSVSREKKESFPLTVTSAQKNPTAFYLCASSEAPRGYGYTFGSGTRLTVV.

The chain recombines TRBV2 with TRBJ1-5, with D uncertain. The CDR3 consists of 12 residues. Germline loops: CDR1 SNHLY, CDR2 FYNNEI. Deletions cut 6 bases from V and 1 base from J, with 4 bases between. CDR3 amino acids: CASRQSNQPQHF. The CDR3 DNA reads as TGTGCCAGCAGACAGAGCAATCAGCCCCAGCATTTT.

This clone has just a few counts. The V gene is TRBV19, the J gene TRBJ1-5, with TRBD1 as a possible D gene (6 bases). The germline gives CDR1 LNHDA, CDR2 SQIVND (reference sequence). The CDR3 has 13 residues. Trimming stripped 10 bases from V and 5 bases from J, with 15 bases between. The CDR3 here is CAISGQGHQPQHF. In DNA, the CDR3 is TGTGCCATCTCGGGGCAGGGGCATCAGCCCCAGCATTTT.

Only a few counts were recorded for this clone. V is TRBV21-1 and J is TRBJ1-2; TRBD1, the table's D call, was not compared with the DNA. TRBV21-1 is annotated as a pseudogene. The CDR3 spans 13 residues. CDR3 in amino acids: CARYDRGSSGYTF. In DNA, the CDR3 is TGTGCCAGGTACGACAGGGGTTCCTCTGGCTACACCTTC.

V is TRBV7-2 and J is TRBJ2-5, with D unresolved. This CDR3 has 13 amino acids. Germline CDR1 SGHTA, CDR2 FQGNSA. V was cut by 1 base and J by 4 bases, with 7 bases left in between. DNA for the CDR3: TGTGCCAGCAGCTTAGACTACGTAGAGACCCAGTACTTC. Translated: CASSLDYVETQYF.

This clone was counted a few times. This chain joins TRBV2 and TRBJ2-7; D possibly matches TRBD1 or TRBD2 (7 bases each). V lost 6 bases and J 3 bases, leaving 18 bases between the germline ends. The CDR3 is made up of 15 amino acids. Germline V gene data show CDR1 as SNHLY and CDR2 as FYNNEI. CDR3 residues: CASRPQGGHIYEQYF. Written as DNA, the CDR3 is TGTGCCAGCAGACCTCAGGGGGGGCACATCTACGAGCAGTACTTC.

This clone was seen a few times. The chain is built from TRBV2 and TRBJ2-7; D is unresolved. The CDR3 has 12 residues. CDR1 is SNHLY, CDR2 FYNNEI, per germline. V lost 7 bases and J 10 bases, leaving 17 bases between the germline ends. The CDR3 coding sequence is TGTGCCAGCAACCTAAACCGGAAAATACAGTACTTC. Translating gives CASNLNRKIQYF. The full variable domain, rest sourced from reference TRBV2 and TRBJ2-7, is EPEVTQTPSHQVTQMGQEVILRCVPISNHLYFYWYRQILGQKVEFLVSFYNNEISEKSEIFDDQFSVERPDGSNFTLKIRSTKLEDSAMYFCASNLNRKIQYFGPGTRLTVT.